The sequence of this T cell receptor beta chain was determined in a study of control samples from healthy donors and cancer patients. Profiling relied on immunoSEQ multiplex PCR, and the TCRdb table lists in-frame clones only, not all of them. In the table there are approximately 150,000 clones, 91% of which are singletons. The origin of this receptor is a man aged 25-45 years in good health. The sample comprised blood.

The CDR3 DNA follows: TGTGCCAGCAGCTCAGAAACAAGGGGTGGAAACACCATATATTTT. It yields the protein CASSSETRGGNTIYF. The chain carries TRBV7-6 and TRBJ1-3; tentative D call: TRBD1 (5 bases). Trimming left V 4 bases short and J 3 bases short, with 13 bases between. This CDR3 has 15 amino acids. The germline gives CDR1 SGHVS, CDR2 FNYEAQ.